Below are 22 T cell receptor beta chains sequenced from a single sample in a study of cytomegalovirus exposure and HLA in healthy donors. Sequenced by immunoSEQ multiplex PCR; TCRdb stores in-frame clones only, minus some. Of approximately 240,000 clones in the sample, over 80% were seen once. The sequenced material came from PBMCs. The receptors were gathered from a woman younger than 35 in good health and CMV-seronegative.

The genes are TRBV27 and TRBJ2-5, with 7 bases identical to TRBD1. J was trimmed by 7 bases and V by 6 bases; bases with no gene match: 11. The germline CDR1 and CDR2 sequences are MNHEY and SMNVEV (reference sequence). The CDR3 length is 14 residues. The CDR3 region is CASSPDREPGTQYF. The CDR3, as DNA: TGTGCCAGCAGCCCCGACAGGGAACCGGGGACCCAGTACTTC.

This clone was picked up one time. CDR3 nucleotide sequence: TGTGCCAGCAGTTCCCGGACTAGCGAAGTACAAGAGACCCAGTACTTC. The encoded protein is CASSSRTSEVQETQYF. V is TRBV27 and J is TRBJ2-5; 9 bases are shared with TRBD2. Germline trimming cut 4 bases from V and 2 bases from J; bases unmatched to any gene: 8. Germline V gives CDR1 MNHEY, CDR2 SMNVEV (reference sequence). The CDR3 covers 16 residues.

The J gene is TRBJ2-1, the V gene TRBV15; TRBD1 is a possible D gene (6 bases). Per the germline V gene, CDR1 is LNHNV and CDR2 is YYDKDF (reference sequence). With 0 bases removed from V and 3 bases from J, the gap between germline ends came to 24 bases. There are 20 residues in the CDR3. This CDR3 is CATSRDTGTSRAKVYNEQFF. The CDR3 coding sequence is TGTGCCACCAGCAGAGACACCGGGACATCGCGAGCAAAAGTCTACAATGAGCAGTTCTTC. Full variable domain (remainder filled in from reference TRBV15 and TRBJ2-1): DAMVIQNPRYQVTQFGKPVTLSCSQTLNHNVMYWYQQKSSQAPKLLFHYYDKDFNNEADTPDNFQSRRPNTSFCFLDIRSPGLGDTAMYLCATSRDTGTSRAKVYNEQFFGPGTRLTVL.

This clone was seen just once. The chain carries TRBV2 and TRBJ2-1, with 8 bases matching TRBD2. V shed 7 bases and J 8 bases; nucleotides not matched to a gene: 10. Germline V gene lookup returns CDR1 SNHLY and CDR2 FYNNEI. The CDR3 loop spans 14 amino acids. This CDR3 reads CASMPGLVHHEQFF. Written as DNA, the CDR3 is TGTGCCAGCATGCCGGGACTAGTCCACCATGAGCAGTTCTTC.

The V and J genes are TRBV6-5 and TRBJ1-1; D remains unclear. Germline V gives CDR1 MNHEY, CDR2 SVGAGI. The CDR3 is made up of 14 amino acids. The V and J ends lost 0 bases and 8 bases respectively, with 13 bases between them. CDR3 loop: CASSYSPGIQEAFF. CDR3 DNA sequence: TGTGCCAGCAGTTACTCACCGGGGATCCAGGAAGCTTTCTTT.

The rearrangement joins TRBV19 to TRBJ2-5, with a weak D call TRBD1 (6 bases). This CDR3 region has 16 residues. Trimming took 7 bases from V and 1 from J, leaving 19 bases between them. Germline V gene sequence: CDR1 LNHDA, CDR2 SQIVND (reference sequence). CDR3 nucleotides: TGTGCCAGTAACCCTGGGACACGCGGGCCCCAAGAGACCCAGTACTTC. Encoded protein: CASNPGTRGPQETQYF.

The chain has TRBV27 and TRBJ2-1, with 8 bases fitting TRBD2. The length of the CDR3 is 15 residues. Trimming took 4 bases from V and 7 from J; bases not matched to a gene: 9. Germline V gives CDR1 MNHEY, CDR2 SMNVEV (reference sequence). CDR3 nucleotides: TGTGCCAGCAGTTCCCTAGCGGGCGAAGGAAATGAGCAGTTCTTC. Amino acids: CASSSLAGEGNEQFF.

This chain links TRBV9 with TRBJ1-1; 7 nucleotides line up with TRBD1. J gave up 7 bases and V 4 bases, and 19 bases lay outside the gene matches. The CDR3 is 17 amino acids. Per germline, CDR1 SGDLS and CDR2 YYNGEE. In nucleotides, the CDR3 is TGTGCCAGCAGCTCATCTCCGGGACAGAGCTCTATTTTTGAAGCTTTCTTT. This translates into CASSSSPGQSSIFEAFF.

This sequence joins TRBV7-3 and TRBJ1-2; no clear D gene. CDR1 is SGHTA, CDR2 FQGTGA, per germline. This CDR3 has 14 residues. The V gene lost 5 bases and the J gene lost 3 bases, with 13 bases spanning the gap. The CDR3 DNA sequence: TGTGCCAGCAGCCCCTCCCCCCGGGACTATGGCTACACCTTC. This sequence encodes CASSPSPRDYGYTF. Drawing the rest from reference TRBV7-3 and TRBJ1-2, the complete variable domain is GAGVSQTPSNKVTEKGKYVELRCDPISGHTALYWYRQSLGQGPEFLIYFQGTGAADDSGLPNDRFFAVRPEGSVSTLKIQRTERGDSAVYLCASSPSPRDYGYTFGSGTRLTVV.

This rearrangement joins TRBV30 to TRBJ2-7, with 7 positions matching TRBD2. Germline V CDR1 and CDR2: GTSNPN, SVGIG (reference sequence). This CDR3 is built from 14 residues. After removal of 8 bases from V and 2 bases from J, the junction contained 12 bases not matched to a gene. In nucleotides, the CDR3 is TGTGCCCGGACCGGGGGGAAGGAACCCTACGAGCAGTACTTC. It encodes CARTGGKEPYEQYF.

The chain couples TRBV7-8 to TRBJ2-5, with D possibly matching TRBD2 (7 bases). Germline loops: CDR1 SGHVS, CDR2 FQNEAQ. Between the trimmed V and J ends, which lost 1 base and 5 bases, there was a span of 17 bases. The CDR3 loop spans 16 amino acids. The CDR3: CASSLVGGGGPETQYF. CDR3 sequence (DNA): TGTGCCAGCAGCTTAGTTGGGGGAGGGGGACCGGAGACCCAGTACTTC.

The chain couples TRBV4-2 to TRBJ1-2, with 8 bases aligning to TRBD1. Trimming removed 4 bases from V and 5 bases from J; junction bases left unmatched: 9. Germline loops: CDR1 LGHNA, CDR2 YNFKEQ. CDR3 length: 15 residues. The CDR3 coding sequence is TGTGCCAGCAGCCTGTACGGACAGGGTGGGTATGGCTACACCTTC. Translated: CASSLYGQGGYGYTF.

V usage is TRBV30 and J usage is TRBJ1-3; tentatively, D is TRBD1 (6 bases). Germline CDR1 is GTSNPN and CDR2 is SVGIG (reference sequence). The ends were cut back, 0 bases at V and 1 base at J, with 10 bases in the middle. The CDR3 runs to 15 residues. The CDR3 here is CAWSVDQGSGNTIYF. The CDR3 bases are TGTGCCTGGAGTGTAGACCAGGGGTCTGGAAACACCATATATTTT.

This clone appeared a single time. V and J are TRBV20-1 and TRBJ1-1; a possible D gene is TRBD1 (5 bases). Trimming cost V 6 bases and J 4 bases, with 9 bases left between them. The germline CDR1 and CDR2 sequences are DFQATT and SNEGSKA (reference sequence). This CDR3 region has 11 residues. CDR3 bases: TGCAGTGCCCGGGGGGGCACTGAAGCTTTCTTT. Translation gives CSARGGTEAFF.

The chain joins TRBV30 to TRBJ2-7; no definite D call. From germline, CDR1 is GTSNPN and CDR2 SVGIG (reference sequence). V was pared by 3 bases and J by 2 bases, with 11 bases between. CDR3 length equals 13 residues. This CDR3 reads CAWRQRRAYEQYF. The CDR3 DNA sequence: TGTGCCTGGAGACAACGGAGAGCCTACGAGCAGTACTTC. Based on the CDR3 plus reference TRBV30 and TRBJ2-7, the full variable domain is SQTIHQWPATLVQPVGSPLSLECTVEGTSNPNLYWYRQAAGRGLQLLFYSVGIGQISSEVPQNLSASRPQDRQFILSSKKLLLSDSGFYLCAWRQRRAYEQYFGPGTRLTVT.

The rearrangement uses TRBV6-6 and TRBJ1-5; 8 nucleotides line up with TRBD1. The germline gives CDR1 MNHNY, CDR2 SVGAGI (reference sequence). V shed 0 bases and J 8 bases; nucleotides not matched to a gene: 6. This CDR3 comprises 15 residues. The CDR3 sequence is CASSYSSDRAKPQHF. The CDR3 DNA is TGTGCCAGCAGTTACTCTTCGGACAGGGCAAAGCCCCAGCATTTT.

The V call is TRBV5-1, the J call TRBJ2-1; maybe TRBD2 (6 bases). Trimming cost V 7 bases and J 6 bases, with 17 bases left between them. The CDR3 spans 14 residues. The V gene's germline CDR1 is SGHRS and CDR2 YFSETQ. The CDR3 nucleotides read TGCGCCAGCTCAATCACTGGAGGGGCCAATGAGCAGTTCTTC. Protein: CASSITGGANEQFF.

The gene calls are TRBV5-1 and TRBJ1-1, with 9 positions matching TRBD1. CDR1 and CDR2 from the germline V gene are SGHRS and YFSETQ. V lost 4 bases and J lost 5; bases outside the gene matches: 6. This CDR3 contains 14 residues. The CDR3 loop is CASSLRTGETEAFF. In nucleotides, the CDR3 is TGCGCCAGCAGCCTACGGACAGGGGAGACTGAAGCTTTCTTT. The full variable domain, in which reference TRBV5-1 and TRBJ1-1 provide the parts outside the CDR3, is KAGVTQTPRYLIKTRGQQVTLSCSPISGHRSVSWYQQTPGQGLQFLFEYFSETQRNKGNFPGRFSGRQFSNSRSEMNVSTLELGDSALYLCASSLRTGETEAFFGQGTRLTVV.

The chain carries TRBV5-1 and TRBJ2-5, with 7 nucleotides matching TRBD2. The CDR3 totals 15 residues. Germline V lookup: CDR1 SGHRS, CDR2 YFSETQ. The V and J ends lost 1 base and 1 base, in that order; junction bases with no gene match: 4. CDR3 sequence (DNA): TGCGCCAGCAGCTTGATAGCGGGCTCCCAAGAGACCCAGTACTTC. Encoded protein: CASSLIAGSQETQYF.

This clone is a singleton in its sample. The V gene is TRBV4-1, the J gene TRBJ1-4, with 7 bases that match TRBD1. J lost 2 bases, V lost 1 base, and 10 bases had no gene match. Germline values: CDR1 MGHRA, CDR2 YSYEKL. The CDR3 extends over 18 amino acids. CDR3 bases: TGCGCCAGCAGCCAAGGGTCCGGCAGGGGGTTTACTAATGAAAAACTGTTTTTT. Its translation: CASSQGSGRGFTNEKLFF.

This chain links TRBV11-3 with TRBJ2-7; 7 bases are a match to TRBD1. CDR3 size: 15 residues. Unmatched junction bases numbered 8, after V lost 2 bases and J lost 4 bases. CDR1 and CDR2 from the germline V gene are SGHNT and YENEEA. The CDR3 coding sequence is TGTGCCAGCAGCTTACAAGGGGGCGAAGGTTACGAGCAGTACTTC. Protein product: CASSLQGGEGYEQYF.

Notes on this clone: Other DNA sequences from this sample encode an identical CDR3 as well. The CDR3 region is CASSVGGASTDTQYF. The CDR3 DNA sequence: TGTGCCAGCAGCGTAGGCGGGGCTAGCACAGATACGCAGTATTTT. The chain carries TRBV9 and TRBJ2-3; maybe TRBD2 (6 bases). The CDR3 runs 15 residues. From germline, CDR1 is SGDLS and CDR2 YYNGEE. Trimming removed 0 bases from V and 0 bases from J, with 8 bases in between.